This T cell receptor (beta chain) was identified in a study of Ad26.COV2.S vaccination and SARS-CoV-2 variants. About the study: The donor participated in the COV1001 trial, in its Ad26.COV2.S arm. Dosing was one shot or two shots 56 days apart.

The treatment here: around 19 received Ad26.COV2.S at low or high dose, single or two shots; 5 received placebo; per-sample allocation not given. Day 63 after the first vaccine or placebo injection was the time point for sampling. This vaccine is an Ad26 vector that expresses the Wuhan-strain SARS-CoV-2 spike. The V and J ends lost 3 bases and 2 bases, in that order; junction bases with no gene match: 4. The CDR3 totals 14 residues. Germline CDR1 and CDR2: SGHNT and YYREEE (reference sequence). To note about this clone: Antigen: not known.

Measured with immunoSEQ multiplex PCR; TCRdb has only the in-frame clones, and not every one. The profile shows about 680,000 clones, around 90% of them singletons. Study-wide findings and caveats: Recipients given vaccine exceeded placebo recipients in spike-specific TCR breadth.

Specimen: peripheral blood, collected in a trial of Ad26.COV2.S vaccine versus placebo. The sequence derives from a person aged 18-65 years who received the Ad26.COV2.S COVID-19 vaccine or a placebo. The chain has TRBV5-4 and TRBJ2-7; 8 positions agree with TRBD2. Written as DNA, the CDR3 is TGTGCCAGCAGCTCGCGGGGGGAAACCTACGAGCAGTACTTC. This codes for CASSSRGETYEQYF.